The 30 T cell receptor beta chains in this list originate from one sample, sequenced in a study of blood T cell repertoires in COVID-19. Using immunoSEQ multiplex PCR, the repertoire was profiled, and TCRdb retains in-frame clones only, with some absent. In the table there are roughly 97,000 clones, more than 75% of which are singletons. The specimen sequenced was peripheral blood. These receptors all come from a man between 70 and 80 years old with acute or convalescent COVID-19.

The CDR3 nucleotides read TGTGCCAGCAGCTCACATACTACTACCAATGAGCAGTTCTTC. Protein product: CASSSHTTTNEQFF. The chain links TRBV6-5 to TRBJ2-1; no firm D call. CDR3 size: 14 residues. Trimming took off 6 bases at V and 6 bases at J, with 15 bases between the two ends. The germline V gene has CDR1 MNHEY and CDR2 SVGAGI.

This clone has only one observation. The genes are TRBV10-3 and TRBJ2-3; tentative D call: TRBD2 (5 bases). The CDR3 totals 14 residues. The germline CDR1 and CDR2 sequences are ENHRY and SYGVKD. V was cut by 10 bases and J by 6 bases, with 20 bases left in between. The CDR3 is CATNREGFSDTQYF. Here the CDR3 DNA reads TGTGCCACAAATCGGGAAGGGTTTTCCGATACGCAGTATTTT.

This chain connects TRBV19 to TRBJ1-4; TRBD1 is a possible D gene (5 bases). The germline V gene encodes CDR1 LNHDA and CDR2 SQIVND (reference sequence). CDR3 size: 14 residues. The germline V and J ends were trimmed by 2 bases and 7 bases, with 11 bases remaining between them. CDR3 loop: CASSISGATEKLFF. The CDR3 region has the DNA TGTGCCAGTAGTATAAGTGGGGCAACTGAAAAACTGTTTTTT.

V gene TRBV3-1 (or the pseudogene TRBV3-2) combines with J gene TRBJ2-3, with a possible D match to TRBD2 (6 bases). Germline V gene data show CDR1 as LGHDT and CDR2 as YNNKEL (reference sequence). V was shortened by 5 bases and J by 7 bases, with 13 bases between the two germline ends. This CDR3 has 13 amino acids. The CDR3 nucleotides are TGTGCCAGCAGCGCTATTAGCGGTAATACGCAGTATTTT. Protein: CASSAISGNTQYF.

This sequence joins TRBV11-2 and TRBJ2-7, with 9 nucleotides matching TRBD1. With 1 base clipped from V and 3 bases from J, the junction kept 7 bases outside the gene matches. The CDR3 has 16 amino acids. CDR1 and CDR2 (germline): SGHAT, FQNNGV. CDR3 sequence (DNA): TGTGCCAGCAGCTTAGGGGACAGGGTTGTAGGCTACGAGCAGTACTTC. It codes for CASSLGDRVVGYEQYF. Filled out from reference TRBV11-2 and TRBJ2-7, the complete variable domain reads EAGVAQSPRYKIIEKRQSVAFWCNPISGHATLYWYQQILGQGPKLLIQFQNNGVVDDSQLPKDRFSAERLKGVDSTLKIQPAKLEDSAVYLCASSLGDRVVGYEQYFGPGTRLTVT.

V gene TRBV3-1 (or the pseudogene TRBV3-2) combines with J gene TRBJ1-1, with 8 bases that match TRBD1. Per the germline V gene, CDR1 is LGHDT and CDR2 is YNNKEL (reference sequence). The V and J ends lost 1 base and 3 bases, in that order; junction bases with no gene match: 4. There are 15 residues in the CDR3. The chain's CDR3 is CASSQGTGTDTEAFF. The CDR3 nucleotides are TGTGCCAGCAGCCAAGGGACAGGGACGGACACTGAAGCTTTCTTT.

V is TRBV11-3 and J is TRBJ2-2, with TRBD1 as a possible D gene (6 bases). The V gene's germline CDR1 is SGHNT and CDR2 YENEEA. The CDR3 has 16 amino acids. V lost 1 base, J lost 3 bases, and 12 bases lay in between. The CDR3 sequence is CASSLGSTGHTGELFF. CDR3 in DNA: TGTGCCAGCAGCTTAGGGTCAACAGGGCACACCGGGGAGCTGTTTTTT.

The gene calls are TRBV24-1 and TRBJ2-3, with TRBD1 identical over 7 bases. Germline V gene sequence: CDR1 KGHDR, CDR2 SFDVKD. Trimming took 5 bases from V and 4 from J; bases not matched to a gene: 11. The CDR3 has 16 residues. CDR3 nucleotides: TGTGCCACCAGTGCGACACCGGGACAGCTCGCAGATACGCAGTATTTT. Its protein is CATSATPGQLADTQYF.

The CDR3 sequence: CASSQVFGTDTQYF. The CDR3 nucleotides read TGTGCCAGCAGCCAAGTCTTTGGCACAGATACGCAGTATTTT. V usage is TRBV3-1 (or the pseudogene TRBV3-2) and J usage is TRBJ2-3; no definite D call. Trimming removed 1 base at V and 1 base at J, with 6 bases between. The CDR3 totals 14 residues. The germline CDR1 and CDR2 sequences are LGHDT and YNNKEL (reference sequence).

The chain links TRBV6-5 to TRBJ1-2, with 8 bases fitting TRBD1. The length of the CDR3 is 12 residues. Trimming removed 7 bases from V and 8 bases from J; junction bases left unmatched: 6. Germline V gives CDR1 MNHEY, CDR2 SVGAGI. CDR3 sequence (DNA): TGTGCCAGCACCCGACAGGGGTTGGGCTACACCTTC. This translates into CASTRQGLGYTF.

The chain combines TRBV14 with TRBJ1-2; a possible D gene is TRBD1 (5 bases). The CDR3 extends over 14 amino acids. Germline CDR1 reads SGHDN; CDR2 reads FVKESK. Trimming removed 5 bases from V and 4 bases from J, with 14 bases in between. The CDR3, as DNA: TGTGCCAGCAGCGCGACAGTCTCGGTCTATGGCTACACCTTC. This translates into CASSATVSVYGYTF.

The sample holds many counts of this clone. This chain's CDR3 is CASSSQQGFEQYV. DNA for the CDR3: TGTGCCAGCAGCTCCCAGCAGGGGTTCGAGCAGTACGTC. This rearrangement joins TRBV13 to TRBJ2-7; D perhaps matches TRBD1 (6 bases). The CDR3 consists of 13 residues. V lost 4 bases and J 6 bases, leaving 13 bases between the germline ends. The germline V gene has CDR1 PRHDT and CDR2 FYEKMQ (reference sequence).

The chain carries TRBV7-9 and TRBJ2-7; possible D gene TRBD1, 5 bases. This CDR3 contains 12 residues. V was cut by 3 bases and J by 4 bases, with 7 bases left in between. Germline V gene sequence: CDR1 SEHNR, CDR2 FQNEAQ (reference sequence). The CDR3 sequence is CASSLGQYEQYF. In DNA, the CDR3 is TGTGCCAGCAGCTTGGGGCAGTACGAGCAGTACTTC.

This chain links TRBV19 with TRBJ2-3, with TRBD2 identical over 7 bases. Germline V lookup: CDR1 LNHDA, CDR2 SQIVND (reference sequence). The CDR3 extends over 15 amino acids. The V gene end was trimmed by 3 bases and the J gene end by 0 bases; junction bases not matched to a gene: 3. The CDR3 loop reads CASSITAGSTDTQYF. DNA for the CDR3: TGTGCCAGTAGTATCACAGCGGGGAGCACAGATACGCAGTATTTT.

The rearrangement uses TRBV2 and TRBJ2-3; 10 bases line up with TRBD2. The J segment lost 6 bases and the V segment lost 2 bases, leaving 8 bases of the junction unmatched. Germline V gene sequence: CDR1 SNHLY, CDR2 FYNNEI. The CDR3 runs to 16 residues. The CDR3 reads CASSETSGRALDTQYF. In nucleotides, the CDR3 is TGTGCCAGCAGTGAAACCAGCGGGAGGGCCCTGGATACGCAGTATTTT.

V usage is TRBV10-3 and J usage is TRBJ1-1, with a possible D match to TRBD1 (5 bases). Trimming removed 2 bases at V and 1 base at J, with 8 bases between. Germline CDR1 reads ENHRY; CDR2 reads SYGVKD. CDR3 size: 14 residues. CDR3 sequence reads: CAISEPGQNTEAFF. CDR3 nucleotide sequence: TGTGCCATCAGTGAGCCTGGACAGAACACTGAAGCTTTCTTT.

The chain carries TRBV5-1 and TRBJ1-3, with a possible D match to TRBD1 (6 bases). With 0 bases removed from V and 5 bases from J, the gap between germline ends came to 15 bases. The CDR3 has 16 amino acids. CDR1 and CDR2 (germline): SGHRS, YFSETQ. In DNA form, the CDR3 reads TGCGCCAGCAGCTTGGGCGGACCAGGGGCGAGAAACACCATATATTTT. This sequence encodes CASSLGGPGARNTIYF.

The genes are TRBV5-5 and TRBJ2-5; 9 bases match TRBD2. V was clipped by 0 bases and J by 4 bases; unmatched bases: 7. Per germline, CDR1 SGHKS and CDR2 YYEKEE (reference sequence). The CDR3 contains 16 residues. The CDR3 nucleotides read TGTGCCAGCAGCTTGGTGGCGGGGGGGCTTAGAGAGACCCAGTACTTC. This sequence encodes CASSLVAGGLRETQYF.

This clone was observed once. This rearrangement joins TRBV5-1 to TRBJ1-1, with 7 bases matching TRBD1. CDR3 size: 14 residues. Germline V gives CDR1 SGHRS, CDR2 YFSETQ. With 4 bases clipped from V and 0 bases from J, the junction kept 3 bases outside the gene matches. DNA for the CDR3: TGCGCCAGCAGCGGCGGGACAGTGAACACTGAAGCTTTCTTT. It codes for CASSGGTVNTEAFF.

V gene TRBV28 combines with J gene TRBJ2-7; TRBD1 is a possible D gene (6 bases). The germline V gene has CDR1 MDHEN and CDR2 SYDVKM. This CDR3 has 15 residues. V dropped 6 bases and J dropped 2 bases, with 17 bases sitting between them. The CDR3 region is CASSDPGAPPYEQYF. Written as DNA, the CDR3 is TGTGCCAGCAGCGACCCAGGGGCCCCCCCCTACGAGCAGTACTTC.

The chain carries TRBV11-3 and TRBJ2-1; 9 nucleotides agree with TRBD2. Germline V gene lookup returns CDR1 SGHNT and CDR2 YENEEA. This CDR3 contains 14 residues. V was clipped by 5 bases and J by 3 bases; unmatched bases: 2. The CDR3 DNA sequence: TGTGCCAGCAGCGATAGCGGGAGCTACAATGAGCAGTTCTTC. Amino acids: CASSDSGSYNEQFF.

There are a few counts of this clone. The chain employs TRBV28 and TRBJ2-2, with 7 bases aligning to TRBD2. This CDR3 has 14 amino acids. The germline V gene has CDR1 MDHEN and CDR2 SYDVKM. Unmatched junction bases numbered 2, after V lost 1 base and J lost 6 bases. The DNA of the CDR3 is TGTGCCAGCAGTTTATTTACTAGCGCCGGGGAGCTGTTTTTT. It encodes CASSLFTSAGELFF.

V and J are TRBV7-3 and TRBJ1-1; 7 positions agree with TRBD1. This CDR3 comprises 15 residues. With V trimmed by 5 bases and J by 2 bases, 8 bases remained unmatched. Germline V gives CDR1 SGHTA, CDR2 FQGTGA. The CDR3 nucleotides are TGTGCCAGCAGCGTCTCCGGGACAGTAAACACTGAAGCTTTCTTT. It is translated as CASSVSGTVNTEAFF.

V and J are TRBV5-5 and TRBJ2-3; possibly TRBD2 for D (6 bases). CDR3 length: 17 amino acids. Trimming cost V 0 bases and J 2 bases, with 16 bases left between them. CDR1 is SGHKS, CDR2 YYEKEE, per germline (reference sequence). The CDR3: CASSLGTRTTSTDTQYF. The CDR3 DNA sequence: TGTGCCAGCAGCTTGGGGACACGGACTACCTCCACAGATACGCAGTATTTT.

The chain has TRBV27 and TRBJ2-7; 7 bases are a match to TRBD1. The germline gives CDR1 MNHEY, CDR2 SMNVEV (reference sequence). V was clipped by 6 bases and J by 0 bases; unmatched bases: 8. This CDR3 contains 15 residues. CDR3 nucleotide sequence: TGTGCCAGCAGGCCGACAGGGAAAAGCTCCTACGAGCAGTACGTC. Its protein is CASRPTGKSSYEQYV.

This clone was seen a few times. This chain connects TRBV7-8 to TRBJ1-2; 9 nucleotides line up with TRBD1. Germline CDR1 reads SGHVS; CDR2 reads FQNEAQ. V lost 3 bases, J lost 6 bases, and 2 bases stayed unmatched. The CDR3 covers 13 residues. The CDR3 is CASSLGQGNGYTF. CDR3 in DNA: TGTGCCAGCAGCTTGGGACAGGGAAATGGCTACACCTTC.

The rearrangement links TRBV19 to TRBJ2-6, with D maybe TRBD2 (6 bases). This CDR3 region has 15 residues. Trimming removed 2 bases at V and 2 bases at J, with 7 bases between. The germline V gene has CDR1 LNHDA and CDR2 SQIVND (reference sequence). The CDR3 loop reads CASSIRRAGANVLTF. The CDR3 DNA is TGTGCCAGTAGTATAAGGAGGGCTGGGGCCAACGTCCTGACTTTC.

The J gene is TRBJ2-1, the V gene TRBV7-3; no definite D call. CDR1 and CDR2 from the germline V gene are SGHTA and FQGTGA. V lost 5 bases and J lost 5, with 10 bases in between. This CDR3 contains 13 residues. CDR3 bases: TGTGCCAGCAGCGCTCCGGCGGACAATGAGCAGTTCTTC. It is translated as CASSAPADNEQFF.

About this clone: At one of its ends the junction is not consistent with the germline gene, which may arise from a read error. The rearrangement uses TRBV13 and TRBJ1-6, with 7 nucleotides matching TRBD1. Germline-derived CDR1 and CDR2 are PRHDT and FYEKMQ (reference sequence). The CDR3 extends over 16 amino acids. In DNA form, the CDR3 reads TGTGCCAGCAGCCTAGGGGGCGCCGCCTATAATTCACCCCTCCACTTT. Encoded protein: CASSLGGAAYNSPLHF.

The chain couples TRBV5-1 to TRBJ1-4; D is ambiguous. The V end was cut by 5 bases, the J end by 0 bases, with 8 bases between. The CDR3 is 14 residues long. Germline V gives CDR1 SGHRS, CDR2 YFSETQ. The CDR3 DNA reads TGCGCCAGCAGTATAGGAGCAACTAATGAAAAACTGTTTTTT. Its protein product is CASSIGATNEKLFF.